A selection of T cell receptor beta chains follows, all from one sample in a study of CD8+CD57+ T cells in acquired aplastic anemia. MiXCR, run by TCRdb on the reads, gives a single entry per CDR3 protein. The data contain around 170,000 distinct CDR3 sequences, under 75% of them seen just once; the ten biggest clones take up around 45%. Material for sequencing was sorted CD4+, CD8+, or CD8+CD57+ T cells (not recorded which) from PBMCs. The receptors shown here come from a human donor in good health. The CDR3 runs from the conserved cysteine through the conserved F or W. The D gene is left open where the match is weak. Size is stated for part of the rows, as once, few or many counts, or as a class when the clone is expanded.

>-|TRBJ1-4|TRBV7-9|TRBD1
CASTPTGSYEKLFF
TGTGCCAGCACCCCGACAGGGTCTTATGAAAAACTGTTTTTT
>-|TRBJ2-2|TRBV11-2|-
CASSLGDVGLGLFF
TGTGCCAGCAGCTTAGGGGACGTAGGGCTTGGGCTGTTTTTT
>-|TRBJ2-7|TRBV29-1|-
CSVVQINPSYEQYF
TGCAGCGTCGTACAGATCAACCCCTCCTACGAGCAGTACTTC
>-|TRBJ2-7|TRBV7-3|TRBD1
CASSFGTGVVYEQYF
TGTGCTAGCAGCTTCGGGACAGGGGTCGTCTACGAGCAGTACTTC
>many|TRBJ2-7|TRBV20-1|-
CSARDLEEEVAYEQYF
TGCAGTGCTAGAGATCTCGAGGAGGAAGTAGCCTACGAGCAGTACTTC
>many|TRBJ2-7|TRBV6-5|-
CASSQDSYEQYF
TGTGCCAGCAGTCAGGACAGCTACGAGCAGTACTTC
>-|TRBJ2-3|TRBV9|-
CASSGSGLSTDTQYF
TGTGCCAGCAGCGGATCGGGACTTAGCACAGATACGCAGTATTTT
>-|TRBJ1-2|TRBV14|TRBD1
CASSQDRGYGGGTF
TGTGCCAGCAGCCAAGACAGGGGGTATGGAGGAGGCACCTTC
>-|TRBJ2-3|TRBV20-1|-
CRPYRGPVGRDTQYF
TGCAGACCCTACAGGGGCCCAGTTGGGAGGGATACGCAGTATTTT
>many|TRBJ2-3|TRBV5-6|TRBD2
CASSLVLAGDTQYF
TGTGCCAGCAGCTTGGTTCTAGCGGGAGATACGCAGTATTTT
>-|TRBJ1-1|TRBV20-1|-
CSARHGSYEAFF
TGCAGTGCTAGACACGGATCCTACGAAGCTTTCTTT
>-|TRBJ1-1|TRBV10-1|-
CATGQMNTEAFF
TGCGCCACCGGACAGATGAACACTGAAGCTTTCTTT
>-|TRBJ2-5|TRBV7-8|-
CASRPRETEETQYF
TGTGCCAGCAGACCCCGGGAAACCGAAGAGACCCAGTACTTC
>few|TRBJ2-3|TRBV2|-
CASKGEAGLADTQYF
TGTGCCAGCAAAGGGGAGGCGGGTTTGGCAGATACGCAGTATTTT
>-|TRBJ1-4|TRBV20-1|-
CSARVRQKLFF
TGCAGTGCTAGAGTTCGACAAAAACTGTTTTTT
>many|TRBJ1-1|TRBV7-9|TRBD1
CASSSKEGQGSSEAFF
TGTGCCAGCAGCTCCAAGGAGGGACAGGGGTCGAGTGAAGCTTTCTTT
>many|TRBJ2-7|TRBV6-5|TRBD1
CASSYGQGAPYEQYF
TGTGCCAGCAGTTACGGGCAGGGGGCGCCTTACGAGCAGTACTTC
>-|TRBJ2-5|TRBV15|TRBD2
CATSGPIGGRETQYF
TGTGCCACCAGCGGACCAATCGGGGGGAGGGAGACCCAGTACTTC
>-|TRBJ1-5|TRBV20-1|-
CSAREDRALYSNQPQHF
TGCAGTGCTAGAGAAGACCGAGCCCTATATAGCAATCAGCCCCAGCATTTT
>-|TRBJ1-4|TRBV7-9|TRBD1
CASPAGGTDNEKLFF
TGTGCCAGCCCCGCGGGGGGGACAGATAATGAAAAACTGTTTTTT
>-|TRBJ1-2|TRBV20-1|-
CSARDDRGEGYTF
TGCAGTGCTAGAGATGATAGAGGGGAGGGCTACACCTTC
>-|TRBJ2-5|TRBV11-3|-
CASSLSPGRTQYF
TGTGCCAGCAGCTTATCACCGGGAAGGACCCAGTACTTC
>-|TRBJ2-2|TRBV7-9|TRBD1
CASSNDRGIAGEPFF
TGTGCCAGCAGTAACGACAGGGGGATTGCCGGGGAGCCGTTTTTT
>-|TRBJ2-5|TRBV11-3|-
CASSLGVSGTQYF
TGTGCCAGCAGCTTAGGGGTGTCAGGGACCCAGTACTTC
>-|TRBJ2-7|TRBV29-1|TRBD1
CSVEPGGQGNYEQYF
TGCAGCGTTGAGCCCGGGGGACAGGGAAACTACGAGCAGTACTTC
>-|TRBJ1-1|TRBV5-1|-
CASSLEASTDTQYFGPGENTEAFF
-
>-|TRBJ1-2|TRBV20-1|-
CSASSRLSYGYTF
TGCAGTGCTAGTTCCAGGTTAAGCTATGGCTACACCTTC
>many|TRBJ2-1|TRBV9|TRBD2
CASSAEGLAGNEQFF
TGTGCCAGCAGCGCGGAGGGACTAGCTGGAAATGAGCAGTTCTTC
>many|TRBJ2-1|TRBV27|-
CASSLVVGNEQFF
TGTGCCAGCAGTTTAGTGGTAGGCAATGAGCAGTTCTTC
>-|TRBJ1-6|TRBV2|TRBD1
CASSVGDRENSPLHF
TGTGCCAGCAGTGTAGGAGACAGGGAAAATTCACCCCTCCACTTT
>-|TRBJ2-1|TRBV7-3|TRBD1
CASSSGTGSHNEQFF
TGTGCCAGCTCGTCCGGGACAGGGTCCCACAATGAGCAGTTCTTC
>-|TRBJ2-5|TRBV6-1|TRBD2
CASSYSSGGTQYF
TGTGCCAGCAGTTACTCTAGCGGGGGGACCCAGTACTTC
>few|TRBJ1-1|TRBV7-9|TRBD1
CASSLAGQEEAFF
TGTGCCAGCAGCTTAGCCGGACAGGAAGAAGCTTTCTTT
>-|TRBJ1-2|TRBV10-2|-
CASSEVGGYGYTF
TGCGCCAGCAGTGAAGTAGGGGGCTATGGCTACACCTTC
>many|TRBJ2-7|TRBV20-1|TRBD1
CSSTGTGVYEQYF
TGCAGTTCGACGGGGACAGGAGTTTACGAGCAGTACTTC
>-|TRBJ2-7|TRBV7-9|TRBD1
CASSTGQGSDEQYF
TGTGCCAGCAGCACGGGACAGGGGAGCGACGAGCAGTACTTC
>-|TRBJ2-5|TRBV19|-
CASSRKETQYF
TGTGCCAGTAGTAGAAAAGAGACCCAGTACTTC
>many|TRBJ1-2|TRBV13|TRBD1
CASSRYDDREGREGYTF
TGTGCCAGCAGCCGCTATGATGACAGGGAAGGGCGGGAAGGCTACACCTTC
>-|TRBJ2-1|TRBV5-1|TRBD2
CASSLLAGEPFF
TGCGCCAGCAGCCTCCTAGCGGGGGAACCGTTCTTC
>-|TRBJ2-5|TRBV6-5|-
CASSYSGVGETQYF
TGTGCCAGCAGTTACTCAGGGGTTGGAGAGACCCAGTACTTC
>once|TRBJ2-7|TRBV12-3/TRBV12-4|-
CASSLGFPYEQYF
TGTGCCAGCAGTTTAGGCTTCCCCTACGAGCAGTACTTC
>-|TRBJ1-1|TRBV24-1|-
CATRSTEAFF
TGTGCCACCAGAAGCACTGAAGCTTTCTTT
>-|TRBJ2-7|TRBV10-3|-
CAIKTGESEQYF
TGTGCCATCAAAACGGGAGAATCCGAGCAGTACTTC
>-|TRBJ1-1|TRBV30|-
CAWRGPSRNNEAFF
TGTGCCTGGCGTGGGCCCTCTAGGAACAATGAAGCTTTCTTT
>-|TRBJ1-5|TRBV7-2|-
CASSLATNQPQHF
TGTGCCAGCAGCTTAGCCACCAATCAGCCCCAGCATTTT
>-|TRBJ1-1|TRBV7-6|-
CASSSEQYMNTEAFF
TGTGCCAGCAGCTCAGAACAGTATATGAACACTGAAGCTTTCTTT
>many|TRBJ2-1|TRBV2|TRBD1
CASSEGTGLHNEQFF
TGTGCCAGCAGTGAAGGGACAGGGTTACACAATGAGCAGTTCTTC
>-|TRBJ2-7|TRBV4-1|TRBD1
CASSQVRGQLYEQYF
TGCGCCAGCAGCCAAGTTAGGGGGCAGCTCTACGAGCAGTACTTC
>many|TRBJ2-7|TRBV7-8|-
CASSLGIPYEQYF
TGTGCCAGCAGCTTAGGGATCCCCTACGAGCAGTACTTC
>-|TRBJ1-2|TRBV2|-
CASTDPGENYGYTF
TGTGCCAGTACAGACCCCGGCGAAAACTATGGCTACACCTTC